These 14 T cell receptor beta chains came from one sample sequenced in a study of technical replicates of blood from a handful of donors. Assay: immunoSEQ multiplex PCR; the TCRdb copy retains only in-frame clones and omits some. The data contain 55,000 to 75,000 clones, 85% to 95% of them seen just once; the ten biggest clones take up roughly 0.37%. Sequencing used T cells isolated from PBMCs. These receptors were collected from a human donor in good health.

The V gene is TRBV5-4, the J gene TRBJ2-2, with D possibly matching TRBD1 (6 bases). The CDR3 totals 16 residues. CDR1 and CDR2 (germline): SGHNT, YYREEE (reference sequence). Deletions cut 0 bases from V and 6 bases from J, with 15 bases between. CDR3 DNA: TGTGCCAGCAGCTTGGGGTACGAGCGGACAGCCGGGGAGCTGTTTTTT. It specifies CASSLGYERTAGELFF.

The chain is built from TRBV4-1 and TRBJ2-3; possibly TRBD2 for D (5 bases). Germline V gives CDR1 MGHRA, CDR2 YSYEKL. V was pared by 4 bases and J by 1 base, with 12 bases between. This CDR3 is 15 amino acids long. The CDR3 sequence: CASSPTSQGTDTQYF. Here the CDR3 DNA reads TGCGCCAGCAGCCCAACTAGTCAAGGCACAGATACGCAGTATTTT.

CDR3 sequence (DNA): TGTGCCAGCAGTTTAGGCAGCAATCAGCCCCAGCATTTT. Encoded protein: CASSLGSNQPQHF. This chain uses TRBV27 with TRBJ1-5; D is unresolved. Germline lookup yields CDR1 MNHEY and CDR2 SMNVEV (reference sequence). This CDR3 has 13 residues. Trimming shortened V by 2 bases and J by 1 base, and 3 bases separated the two germline ends.

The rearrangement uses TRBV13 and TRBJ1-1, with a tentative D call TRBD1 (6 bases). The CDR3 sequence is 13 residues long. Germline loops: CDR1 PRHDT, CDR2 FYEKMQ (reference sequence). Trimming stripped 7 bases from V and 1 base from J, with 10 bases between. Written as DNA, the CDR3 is TGTGCCAGCACTACGACAGGGAACACTGAAGCTTTCTTT. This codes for CASTTTGNTEAFF.

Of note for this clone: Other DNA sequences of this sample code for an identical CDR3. In nucleotides, the CDR3 is TGTGCCAGCAGTTTAAGGGGTTACGAGCAGTACTTC. As protein: CASSLRGYEQYF. The V and J genes are TRBV28 and TRBJ2-7; D may be TRBD1 (5 bases). Germline CDR1 is MDHEN and CDR2 is SYDVKM. CDR3 length: 12 residues. Trimming left V 2 bases short and J 4 bases short, with 6 bases between.

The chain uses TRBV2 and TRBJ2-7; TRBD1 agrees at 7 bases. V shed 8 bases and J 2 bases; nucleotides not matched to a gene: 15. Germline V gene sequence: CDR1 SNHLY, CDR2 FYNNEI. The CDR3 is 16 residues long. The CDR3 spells CASDSGAGGSPYEQYF. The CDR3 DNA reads TGTGCCAGCGACTCTGGGGCAGGGGGAAGCCCCTACGAGCAGTACTTC. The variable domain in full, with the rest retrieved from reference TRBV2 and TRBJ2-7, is EPEVTQTPSHQVTQMGQEVILRCVPISNHLYFYWYRQILGQKVEFLVSFYNNEISEKSEIFDDQFSVERPDGSNFTLKIRSTKLEDSAMYFCASDSGAGGSPYEQYFGPGTRLTVT.

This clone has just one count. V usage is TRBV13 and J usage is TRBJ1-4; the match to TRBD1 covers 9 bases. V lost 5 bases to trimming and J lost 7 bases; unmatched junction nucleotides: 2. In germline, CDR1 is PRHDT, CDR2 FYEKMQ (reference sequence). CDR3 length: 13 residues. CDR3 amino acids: CASSGTGIEKLFF. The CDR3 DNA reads TGTGCCAGCAGCGGGACAGGGATTGAAAAACTGTTTTTT.

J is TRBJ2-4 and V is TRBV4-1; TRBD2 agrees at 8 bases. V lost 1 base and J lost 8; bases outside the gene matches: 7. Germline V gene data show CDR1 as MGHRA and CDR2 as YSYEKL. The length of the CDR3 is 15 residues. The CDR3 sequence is CASSQAAGGMDIQYF. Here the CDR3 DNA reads TGCGCCAGCAGCCAAGCGGCGGGGGGCATGGACATTCAGTACTTC.

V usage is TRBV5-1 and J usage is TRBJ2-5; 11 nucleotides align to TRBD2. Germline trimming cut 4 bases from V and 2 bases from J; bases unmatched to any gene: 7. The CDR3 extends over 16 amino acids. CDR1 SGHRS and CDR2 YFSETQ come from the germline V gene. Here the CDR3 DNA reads TGCGCCAGCAGCCTCGCCGGGACTAGCGGACAAGAGACCCAGTACTTC. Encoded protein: CASSLAGTSGQETQYF.

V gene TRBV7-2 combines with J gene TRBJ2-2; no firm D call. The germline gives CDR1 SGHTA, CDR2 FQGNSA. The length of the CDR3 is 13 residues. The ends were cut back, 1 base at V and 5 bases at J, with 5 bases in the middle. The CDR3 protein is CASSLELTGELFF. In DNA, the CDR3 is TGTGCCAGCAGCTTAGAATTAACCGGGGAGCTGTTTTTT.

The CDR3 region has the DNA TGTGCCAGCAGCACGGGACAGGACTACGAGCAGTACTTC. This codes for CASSTGQDYEQYF. This chain connects TRBV5-4 to TRBJ2-7, with 8 bases that match TRBD1. There are 13 residues in the CDR3. Germline V CDR1 and CDR2: SGHNT, YYREEE (reference sequence). V shed 4 bases, J shed 3 bases, and the junction held 3 bases outside the gene matches. Drawing the rest from reference TRBV5-4 and TRBJ2-7, the complete variable domain is ETGVTQSPTHLIKTRGQQVTLRCSSQSGHNTVSWYQQALGQGPQFIFQYYREEENGRGNFPPRFSGLQFPNYSSELNVNALELDDSALYLCASSTGQDYEQYFGPGTRLTVT.

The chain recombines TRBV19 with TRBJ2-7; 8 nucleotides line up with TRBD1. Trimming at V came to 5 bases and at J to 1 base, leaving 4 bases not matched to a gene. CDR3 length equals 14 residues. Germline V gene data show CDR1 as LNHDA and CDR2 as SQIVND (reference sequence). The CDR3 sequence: CASSAQGASYEQYF. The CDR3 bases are TGTGCCAGTAGTGCCCAGGGGGCATCCTACGAGCAGTACTTC.

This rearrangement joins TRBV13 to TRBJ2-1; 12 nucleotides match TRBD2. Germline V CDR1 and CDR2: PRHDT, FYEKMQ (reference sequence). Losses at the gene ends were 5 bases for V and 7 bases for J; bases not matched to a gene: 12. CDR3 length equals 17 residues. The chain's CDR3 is CASSLLTSGRNVNEQFF. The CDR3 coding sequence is TGTGCCAGCAGCCTCTTAACTAGCGGGAGGAATGTGAATGAGCAGTTCTTC.

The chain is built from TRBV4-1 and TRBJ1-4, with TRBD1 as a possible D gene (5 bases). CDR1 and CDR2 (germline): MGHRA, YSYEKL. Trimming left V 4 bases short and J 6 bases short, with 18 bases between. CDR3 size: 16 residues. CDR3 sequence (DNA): TGCGCCAGCAGCCCCCTCGGGAAGGGGAGGGATGAAAAACTGTTTTTT. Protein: CASSPLGKGRDEKLFF.